Listed here are 29 T cell receptor beta chains from one sample, sequenced in a study of blood T cell repertoires in COVID-19. TCRdb's copy holds only in-frame clones and misses some; the assay was immunoSEQ multiplex PCR. The profile shows 150,000 to 200,000 clones, 70% to 90% of them singletons. Specimen: PBMCs or T cells enriched from blood (not recorded which). Receptors were obtained from a man aged 35-49 years who had recovered from COVID-19.

The V and J genes are TRBV18 and TRBJ1-3; D not resolved. The CDR3 is 15 amino acids. Germline-derived CDR1 and CDR2 are KGHSH and LQKENI. V lost 0 bases to trimming and J lost 5 bases, with 11 bases between them. The CDR3 region is CASSPPSMLRNTIYF. The CDR3 nucleotides are TGTGCCAGCTCACCACCGAGTATGCTGAGAAACACCATATATTTT.

The chain uses TRBV3-1 (or the pseudogene TRBV3-2) and TRBJ2-1; 14 bases are a match to TRBD2. CDR1 LGHDT and CDR2 YNNKEL come from the germline V gene (reference sequence). V dropped 0 bases and J dropped 7; count of bases not matched to a gene: 8. The CDR3 length is 18 residues. This CDR3 reads CASSQDRATSGGGNEQFF. DNA of the CDR3: TGTGCCAGCAGCCAAGATCGGGCGACTAGCGGGGGGGGGAATGAGCAGTTCTTC.

The chain links TRBV29-1 to TRBJ2-1, with TRBD1 identical over 9 bases. Trimming took 1 base from V and 5 from J; bases not matched to a gene: 3. CDR3 length: 14 amino acids. The germline CDR1 and CDR2 sequences are SQVTM and ANQGSEA. CDR3 loop: CSVEGQGGNNEQFF. In nucleotides, the CDR3 is TGCAGCGTTGAAGGACAGGGGGGGAACAATGAGCAGTTCTTC.

This chain uses TRBV21-1 with TRBJ2-7; the DNA was not compared with TRBD1, the D call given in the table. TRBV21-1 is a listed pseudogene. This CDR3 has 16 amino acids. The CDR3 DNA is TGTGCCAGCAGTCCAAAGGAGGGGACAGACTCCTACGAGCAGTACGTC. Translated: CASSPKEGTDSYEQYV.

CDR3 loop: CASSSPLEGTSNEKLFF. Written as DNA, the CDR3 is TGTGCCAGCAGCTCCCCGCTTGAGGGGACAAGTAATGAAAAACTGTTTTTT. The chain uses TRBV7-9 and TRBJ1-4; TRBD1 is a possible D gene (6 bases). V lost 4 bases and J 4 bases, leaving 19 bases between the germline ends. Germline V CDR1 and CDR2: SEHNR, FQNEAQ (reference sequence). CDR3 length: 17 amino acids.

The chain is built from TRBV4-2 and TRBJ1-3; TRBD1 agrees at 7 bases. Trimming removed 2 bases from V and 5 bases from J; junction bases left unmatched: 12. The CDR3 runs to 17 residues. Germline V gene sequence: CDR1 LGHNA, CDR2 YNFKEQ. CDR3 coding DNA: TGTGCCAGCAGCCAAACCTGGGACAGTACCTCGAGAAACACCATATATTTT. The encoded protein is CASSQTWDSTSRNTIYF.

The genes are TRBV10-3 and TRBJ2-7; 7 bases align to TRBD1. The trim removed 10 bases at V and 5 bases at J, leaving 11 bases unmatched. CDR1 is ENHRY and CDR2 is SYGVKD in the germline V gene. The CDR3 consists of 13 residues. CDR3 bases: TGTGCCACCTCGGGCCCAGGGGGAGACGAGCAGTACTTC. Translation: CATSGPGGDEQYF.

The J gene is TRBJ2-3, the V gene TRBV12-3 or TRBV12-4; 8 nucleotides line up with TRBD1. With V trimmed by 4 bases and J by 4 bases, 1 base remained unmatched. The CDR3 totals 13 residues. CDR3 sequence reads: CASSSTGADTQYF. DNA for the CDR3: TGTGCCAGCAGTTCGACAGGGGCAGATACGCAGTATTTT.

This chain uses TRBV29-1 with TRBJ1-1; D is perhaps TRBD1 (6 bases). The germline V and J ends were trimmed by 7 bases and 5 bases, with 14 bases remaining between them. This CDR3 has 12 residues. From germline, CDR1 is SQVTM and CDR2 ANQGSEA. The CDR3 bases are TGCAGCGCCGCCAGGGGCAGGACTGAAGCTTTCTTT. Translating it yields CSAARGRTEAFF.

This chain uses TRBV25-1 with TRBJ2-7, with D maybe TRBD2 (6 bases). V was pared by 8 bases and J by 0 bases, with 14 bases between. The germline V gene encodes CDR1 MGHDK and CDR2 SYGVNS. The CDR3 runs to 14 residues. The CDR3 sequence: CASGEDGSSYEQYF. The DNA for the CDR3 is TGTGCCAGCGGAGAAGACGGGAGCTCCTACGAGCAGTACTTC.

The chain is built from TRBV30 and TRBJ2-6, with D tentatively TRBD2 (6 bases). CDR1 is GTSNPN, CDR2 SVGIG, per germline (reference sequence). The germline V and J ends were trimmed by 4 bases and 4 bases, with 11 bases remaining between them. The CDR3 extends over 14 amino acids. This CDR3 is CAWNVGRGANVLTF. The CDR3 DNA is TGTGCCTGGAACGTCGGGAGAGGGGCCAACGTCCTGACTTTC.

The chain has TRBV19 and TRBJ2-3; 7 nucleotides align to TRBD2. With 9 bases clipped from V and 1 base from J, the junction kept 10 bases outside the gene matches. The CDR3 is made up of 15 amino acids. From germline, CDR1 is LNHDA and CDR2 SQIVND (reference sequence). CDR3 coding DNA: TGTGCCAGCCATACTAGCGTCGGCCGCACAGATACGCAGTATTTT. Its translation is CASHTSVGRTDTQYF.

The chain joins TRBV7-8 to TRBJ2-5; D possibly corresponds to TRBD2 (6 bases). V was clipped by 2 bases and J by 5 bases, with 18 bases between them. The CDR3 has 16 residues. Germline CDR1 reads SGHVS; CDR2 reads FQNEAQ. CDR3 region: CASSLIGPGGRETQYF. The CDR3 DNA sequence: TGTGCCAGCAGCTTAATTGGGCCTGGGGGGAGGGAGACCCAGTACTTC.

This clone has only a few counts. V and J are TRBV5-4 and TRBJ2-5, with TRBD2 identical over 14 bases. Germline loops: CDR1 SGHNT, CDR2 YYREEE (reference sequence). This CDR3 is 16 amino acids long. V was clipped by 4 bases and J by 7 bases; unmatched bases: 9. The CDR3 protein is CASSAPTSGGAGTQYF. CDR3 DNA sequence: TGTGCCAGCAGCGCCCCGACTAGCGGGGGGGCCGGGACCCAGTACTTC.

The rearrangement links TRBV2 to TRBJ1-1; 8 nucleotides agree with TRBD1. The CDR3 extends over 15 amino acids. V lost 4 bases to trimming and J lost 3 bases; unmatched junction nucleotides: 7. The V gene's germline CDR1 is SNHLY and CDR2 FYNNEI. CDR3: CASSGTGRVDTEAFF. In DNA, the CDR3 is TGTGCCAGCAGTGGGACAGGGAGGGTAGACACTGAAGCTTTCTTT.

The rearrangement links TRBV11-3 to TRBJ2-1; 10 bases match TRBD1. CDR3 size: 15 residues. Germline V gene lookup returns CDR1 SGHNT and CDR2 YENEEA. J gave up 2 bases and V 5 bases, and 3 bases lay outside the gene matches. CDR3 DNA: TGTGCCAGCAGCCTGACAGGGGGCGCCTACAATGAGCAGTTCTTC. Protein sequence: CASSLTGGAYNEQFF.

The chain recombines TRBV5-6 with TRBJ2-7; the match to TRBD1 covers 7 bases. The CDR3 extends over 15 amino acids. Germline V gives CDR1 SGHDT, CDR2 YYEEEE. V was pared by 4 bases and J by 5 bases, with 12 bases of the junction left unmatched. The CDR3 coding sequence is TGTGCCAGCAGCCGCCAGGTCCAGGGGGTTCACGAGCAGTACGTC. It codes for CASSRQVQGVHEQYV.

The rearrangement links TRBV25-1 to TRBJ2-1, with 8 bases identical to TRBD1. CDR3 size: 13 residues. V dropped 6 bases and J dropped 2; count of bases not matched to a gene: 0. Germline loops: CDR1 MGHDK, CDR2 SYGVNS. CDR3 sequence: CASRDRAYNEQFF. The DNA of the CDR3 is TGTGCCAGCAGGGACAGGGCCTACAATGAGCAGTTCTTC.

This chain uses TRBV6-5 with TRBJ1-5; no clear D gene. CDR1 and CDR2 (germline): MNHEY, SVGAGI. The V and J ends lost 6 bases and 3 bases respectively, with 9 bases between them. The CDR3 runs to 13 residues. CDR3 protein: CASRAQNNQPQHF. In DNA, the CDR3 is TGTGCCAGCAGGGCCCAAAACAATCAGCCCCAGCATTTT.

This clone was seen more than once but under ten times. The V and J genes are TRBV27 and TRBJ1-1, with D uncertain. Between the trimmed V and J ends, which lost 2 bases and 2 bases, there was a span of 6 bases. The CDR3 sequence is 13 residues long. Germline CDR1 is MNHEY and CDR2 is SMNVEV (reference sequence). The CDR3 nucleotides are TGTGCCAGCAGTTTAATCCTCAACACTGAAGCTTTCTTT. It specifies CASSLILNTEAFF.

The chain links TRBV6-4 to TRBJ1-3, with TRBD1 matching 9 bases. Trimming cost V 4 bases and J 0 bases; bases outside gene matches: 4. Germline V gene lookup returns CDR1 MRHNA and CDR2 SNTAGT. This CDR3 has 16 amino acids. The CDR3 spells CASSGQGGFSGNTIYF. The CDR3 DNA is TGTGCCAGCAGTGGACAGGGGGGCTTCTCTGGAAACACCATATATTTT.

The chain has TRBV2 and TRBJ2-1, with D perhaps TRBD2 (7 bases). CDR1 and CDR2 (germline): SNHLY, FYNNEI. The germline V and J ends were trimmed by 7 bases and 0 bases, with 16 bases remaining between them. The CDR3 runs 16 residues. The CDR3 DNA follows: TGTGCCAGCACCGGGGGGCTTTCGAGCTCCTACAATGAGCAGTTCTTC. Translating it yields CASTGGLSSSYNEQFF. Full variable domain (missing parts from reference TRBV2 and TRBJ2-1): EPEVTQTPSHQVTQMGQEVILRCVPISNHLYFYWYRQILGQKVEFLVSFYNNEISEKSEIFDDQFSVERPDGSNFTLKIRSTKLEDSAMYFCASTGGLSSSYNEQFFGPGTRLTVL.

This sequence joins TRBV19 and TRBJ1-2; TRBD1 agrees at 8 bases. The CDR3 has 13 amino acids. V lost 5 bases to trimming and J lost 14 bases; unmatched junction nucleotides: 13. Germline V gene sequence: CDR1 LNHDA, CDR2 SQIVND (reference sequence). Here the CDR3 DNA reads TGTGCCAGTAGTCTGCGGGAATCAGGGGGCATTACCTTC. This translates into CASSLRESGGITF. Drawing the rest from reference TRBV19 and TRBJ1-2, the complete variable domain is DGGITQSPKYLFRKEGQNVTLSCEQNLNHDAMYWYRQDPGQGLRLIYYSQIVNDFQKGDIAEGYSVSREKKESFPLTVTSAQKNPTAFYLCASSLRESGGITFGSGTRLTVV.

Only a few counts were recorded for this clone. The chain has TRBV2 and TRBJ1-1; D is perhaps TRBD1 (6 bases). Between the trimmed V and J ends, which lost 6 bases and 6 bases, there was a span of 17 bases. Germline CDR1 and CDR2: SNHLY and FYNNEI. The CDR3 is 14 amino acids. As DNA, the CDR3 is TGTGCCAGCAGCAGAGACAGGATAACTTCTGAAGCTTTCTTT. The encoded protein is CASSRDRITSEAFF.

This chain connects TRBV19 to TRBJ2-1, with D maybe TRBD2 (6 bases). Trimming shortened V by 5 bases and J by 2 bases, and 16 bases separated the two germline ends. Germline V CDR1 and CDR2: LNHDA, SQIVND (reference sequence). The CDR3 runs to 16 residues. CDR3 amino acids: CASSPLGSGTYNEQFF. CDR3 nucleotide sequence: TGTGCCAGTAGTCCCTTGGGTAGCGGAACCTACAATGAGCAGTTCTTC.

V is TRBV6-1 and J is TRBJ1-5; D is ambiguous. Deletions cut 2 bases from V and 1 base from J, with 12 bases between. Germline-derived CDR1 and CDR2 are MNHNS and SASEGT. The CDR3 length is 16 residues. This CDR3 reads CASSERPGLSNQPQHF. Here the CDR3 DNA reads TGTGCCAGCAGTGAAAGACCGGGATTAAGCAATCAGCCCCAGCATTTT.

The chain couples TRBV28 to TRBJ2-5; tentative D call: TRBD2 (6 bases). In germline, CDR1 is MDHEN, CDR2 SYDVKM. The CDR3 spans 13 residues. Trimming cost V 7 bases and J 5 bases, with 14 bases left between them. The CDR3 DNA follows: TGTGCCAGCAAGGGTGGAGGGGATGAGACCCAGTACTTC. This gives the protein CASKGGGDETQYF.

V usage is TRBV28 and J usage is TRBJ2-1; 14 positions match TRBD2. Germline V gene lookup returns CDR1 MDHEN and CDR2 SYDVKM. The CDR3 is made up of 14 amino acids. V gave up 6 bases and J gave up 11 bases; unmatched junction bases: 6. For the CDR3, the DNA is TGTGCCAGCAGCCTGGGGACTAGCGGGGGCAAGCAGTTCTTC. It yields the protein CASSLGTSGGKQFF.

The V and J genes are TRBV10-3 and TRBJ2-1; TRBD2 might be the D (5 bases). V lost 6 bases and J 8 bases, leaving 14 bases between the germline ends. From germline, CDR1 is ENHRY and CDR2 SYGVKD. The CDR3 covers 13 residues. CDR3 nucleotide sequence: TGTGCCATCAGGTGGACTTCGGGCTATGAGCAGTTCTTC. This sequence encodes CAIRWTSGYEQFF.